The sequence of this T cell receptor beta chain was determined in a study of regulatory dendritic cells for organ transplantation. This clone occurred once. Its antigen remains unidentified. The assay was immunoSEQ multiplex PCR, and TCRdb's table has in-frame clones only and misses some. The sample consists of approximately 28,000 clones, more than 70% of them appearing once. Points from the study as a whole: Memory CD8+ T cells were the most oligoclonal; naive cells were highly diverse.

Per the germline V gene, CDR1 is PRHDT and CDR2 is FYEKMQ (reference sequence). This CDR3 has 14 amino acids. V shed 0 bases and J shed 4 bases, with 8 bases lying between them. Sequencing was performed on naive CD8+ T cells from blood. Subset in this sample: CD45RA+ naive T cells. V and J are TRBV13 and TRBJ2-3, with a weak D call TRBD2 (5 bases). This TCR was sampled from a human donor in good health. The DNA of the CDR3 is TGTGCCAGCAGCTTAGGGTGGGGAGCAGATACGCAGTATTTT. Translating it yields CASSLGWGADTQYF.